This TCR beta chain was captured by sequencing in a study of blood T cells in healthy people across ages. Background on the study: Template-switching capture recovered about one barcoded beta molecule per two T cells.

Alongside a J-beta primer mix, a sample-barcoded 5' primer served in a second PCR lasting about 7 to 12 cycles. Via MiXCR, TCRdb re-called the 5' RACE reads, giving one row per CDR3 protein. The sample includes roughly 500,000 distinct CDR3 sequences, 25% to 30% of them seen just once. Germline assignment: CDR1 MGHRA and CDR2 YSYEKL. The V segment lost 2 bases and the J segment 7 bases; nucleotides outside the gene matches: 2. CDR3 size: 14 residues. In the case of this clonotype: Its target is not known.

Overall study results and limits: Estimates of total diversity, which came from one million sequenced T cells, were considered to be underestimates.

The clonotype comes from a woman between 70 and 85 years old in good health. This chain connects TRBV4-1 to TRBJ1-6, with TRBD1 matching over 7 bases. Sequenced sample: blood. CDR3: CASSQQGGNSPLHF. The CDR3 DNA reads TGCGCCAGCAGCCAACAGGGGGGGAATTCACCCCTCCACTTT.